Following are 19 T cell receptor beta chains from one sample sequenced in a study of T cell responses to AZD1222 COVID-19 vaccine. Produced via immunoSEQ multiplex PCR; TCRdb's table is partial and in-frame only. The sample has some 150,000 clones; around 89% are singletons. The specimen comprised peripheral blood, sampled on day 0 of AZD1222 vaccination. These receptors originate from an adult in good health.

The rearrangement uses TRBV9 and TRBJ2-2; 15 bases line up with TRBD2. This CDR3 comprises 20 residues. Trimming cost V 0 bases and J 0 bases; bases outside gene matches: 6. The germline V gene has CDR1 SGDLS and CDR2 YYNGEE. This CDR3 is CASSVVGGLAGGANTGELFF. CDR3 DNA sequence: TGTGCCAGCAGCGTAGTAGGGGGACTAGCGGGAGGCGCGAACACCGGGGAGCTGTTTTTT.

This rearrangement joins TRBV5-1 to TRBJ2-7; TRBD2 matches at 15 bases. Germline lookup yields CDR1 SGHRS and CDR2 YFSETQ. This CDR3 spans 17 amino acids. With 2 bases clipped from V and 3 bases from J, the junction kept 6 bases outside the gene matches. CDR3 sequence: CASSLPPGLAGGYEQYF. CDR3 bases: TGCGCCAGCAGCTTACCACCGGGACTAGCGGGAGGCTACGAGCAGTACTTC.

The chain is built from TRBV29-1 and TRBJ2-1; 8 nucleotides match TRBD1. J lost 0 bases, V lost 5 bases, and 6 bases had no gene match. Germline V lookup: CDR1 SQVTM, CDR2 ANQGSEA. This CDR3 is built from 15 residues. This CDR3 is CSVTGGRGSYNEQFF. CDR3 DNA: TGCAGCGTTACAGGGGGTAGGGGCTCCTACAATGAGCAGTTCTTC.

The chain combines TRBV29-1 with TRBJ2-1, with D tentatively TRBD1 or TRBD2 (6 bases each). Germline CDR1 is SQVTM and CDR2 is ANQGSEA. V shed 7 bases and J shed 0 bases, with 13 bases lying between them. This CDR3 has 14 amino acids. The CDR3 protein is CSGKGGSSYNEQFF. The CDR3, as DNA: TGCAGCGGGAAGGGGGGTAGCTCCTACAATGAGCAGTTCTTC.

The J gene is TRBJ2-7, the V gene TRBV10-3; D is undetermined. The CDR3 totals 14 residues. V lost 10 bases and J lost 3, with 19 bases in between. CDR1 and CDR2 from the germline V gene are ENHRY and SYGVKD. The CDR3 nucleotides read TGTGCCACATCAAGGGCGGATTATAACTACGAGCAGTACTTC. It codes for CATSRADYNYEQYF.

This clone was counted once. This chain uses TRBV2 with TRBJ1-6; perhaps TRBD1 as D (5 bases). There are 14 residues in the CDR3. Trimming left V 4 bases short and J 6 bases short, with 10 bases between. Germline values: CDR1 SNHLY, CDR2 FYNNEI. The CDR3 nucleotides are TGTGCCAGCAGTGGGAGGGGATCTAATTCACCCCTCCACTTT. Translating gives CASSGRGSNSPLHF.

This chain uses TRBV5-1 with TRBJ1-2; possible D gene TRBD1, 5 bases. The V end lost 0 bases, the J end lost 6 bases, and 12 bases lay between the germline ends. CDR1 is SGHRS and CDR2 is YFSETQ in the germline V gene. The CDR3 runs 14 residues. CDR3 protein: CASSLGPSGDGYTF. For the CDR3, the DNA is TGCGCCAGCAGCTTGGGACCCTCGGGGGATGGCTACACCTTC.

The chain is built from TRBV28 and TRBJ1-2; TRBD1 is a possible D gene (5 bases). Germline V lookup: CDR1 MDHEN, CDR2 SYDVKM. The CDR3 runs to 14 residues. Trimming removed 7 bases from V and 3 bases from J, with 15 bases in between. As DNA, the CDR3 is TGTGCCAGCATCAACGCGGGACTGCACTATGGCTACACCTTC. This codes for CASINAGLHYGYTF.

Many counts were recorded for this clone. The V call is TRBV4-1, the J call TRBJ1-1, with D unresolved. Germline CDR1 is MGHRA and CDR2 is YSYEKL. The CDR3 sequence is 14 residues long. The V gene lost 0 bases and the J gene lost 6 bases, with 11 bases spanning the gap. CDR3 in amino acids: CASSQDTERPEAFF. For the CDR3, the DNA is TGCGCCAGCAGCCAAGATACAGAGAGGCCTGAAGCTTTCTTT.

DNA of the CDR3: TGTGCCAGCAGCTTAAAGGGCTCGCGCAGCTCTGGGGCCAACGTCCTGACTTTC. Amino acids: CASSLKGSRSSGANVLTF. This chain joins TRBV7-6 and TRBJ2-6; D remains unclear. The V gene lost 2 bases and the J gene lost 0 bases, with 14 bases spanning the gap. CDR3 length: 18 amino acids. Germline V gives CDR1 SGHVS, CDR2 FNYEAQ.

CDR3 protein: CAWSGRSYEKLFF. The CDR3 DNA reads as TGTGCCTGGAGTGGGCGCTCTTACGAAAAACTGTTTTTT. V gene TRBV30 combines with J gene TRBJ1-4; D not certain. V shed 1 base and J shed 8 bases, with 11 bases lying between them. The CDR3 contains 13 residues. Germline V lookup: CDR1 GTSNPN, CDR2 SVGIG (reference sequence).

CDR3 amino acids: CASDPTSGGIGTQYF. The CDR3 DNA reads as TGTGCTAGTGACCCGACTAGCGGGGGGATCGGGACCCAGTACTTC. The V gene is TRBV12-5, the J gene TRBJ2-5; 13 nucleotides match TRBD2. J gave up 7 bases and V 7 bases, and 9 bases lay outside the gene matches. The CDR3 is 15 amino acids. The germline V gene encodes CDR1 LGHNT and CDR2 FRNRAP.

The gene calls are TRBV15 and TRBJ1-3; D is undetermined. Trimming cost V 0 bases and J 11 bases, with 11 bases left between them. Per germline, CDR1 LNHNV and CDR2 YYDKDF (reference sequence). The CDR3 runs to 13 residues. The CDR3 protein is CATSRDIGFPIYF. In nucleotides, the CDR3 is TGTGCCACCAGCAGAGATATTGGGTTTCCCATATATTTT.

This clone is a singleton in its sample. This chain links TRBV4-2 with TRBJ2-1; no clear D gene. Between the trimmed V and J ends, which lost 5 bases and 2 bases, there was a span of 13 bases. Germline assignment: CDR1 LGHNA and CDR2 YNFKEQ. This CDR3 contains 15 residues. The CDR3 nucleotides are TGTGCCAGCAGCACGGCCTACCTGACCTACAATGAGCAGTTCTTC. Translating it yields CASSTAYLTYNEQFF.

V usage is TRBV2 and J usage is TRBJ1-2; D is unresolved. Germline V gene lookup returns CDR1 SNHLY and CDR2 FYNNEI. The CDR3 extends over 11 amino acids. V lost 7 bases to trimming and J lost 4 bases, with 7 bases between them. In nucleotides, the CDR3 is TGTGCCAGCATGGGCGTCTATGGCTACACCTTC. It yields the protein CASMGVYGYTF.

J is TRBJ2-1 and V is TRBV15, with D maybe TRBD2 (6 bases). Germline V gives CDR1 LNHNV, CDR2 YYDKDF (reference sequence). Trimming took off 0 bases at V and 2 bases at J, with 11 bases between the two ends. The CDR3 extends over 16 amino acids. In DNA form, the CDR3 reads TGTGCCACCAGCAGAGAAGCGGGCGGGGCCTACAATGAGCAGTTCTTC. Its translation: CATSREAGGAYNEQFF.

This clone was counted a single time. At the DNA level, this CDR3 is encoded by other sequences in the same sample as well. V and J are TRBV7-2 and TRBJ2-7; D might be TRBD2 (6 bases). The CDR3 covers 14 residues. CDR1 is SGHTA and CDR2 is FQGNSA in the germline V gene. V was clipped by 0 bases and J by 2 bases, with 8 bases between them. The CDR3 bases are TGTGCCAGCAGCTTAGCGGGAGGAACCTACGAGCAGTACTTC. This codes for CASSLAGGTYEQYF.

This chain uses TRBV4-3 with TRBJ1-1; D gene unclear. Germline V gene lookup returns CDR1 LGHNA and CDR2 YSLEER. V gave up 4 bases and J gave up 4 bases, with 16 bases separating them. The CDR3 length is 15 residues. CDR3 in amino acids: CASSLSSREGTEAFF. The DNA for the CDR3 is TGCGCCAGCAGCCTGAGCAGCCGGGAAGGCACTGAAGCTTTCTTT.

This clone was detected once. J is TRBJ1-2 and V is TRBV14, with D possibly being TRBD1 (5 bases). The CDR3 covers 13 residues. Germline-derived CDR1 and CDR2 are SGHDN and FVKESK. Trimming left V 0 bases short and J 6 bases short, with 8 bases between. This CDR3 reads CASSQERGNGYTF. In DNA, the CDR3 is TGTGCCAGCAGCCAAGAGCGGGGGAATGGCTACACCTTC.